This TCR beta chain was sequenced in a study of CD8+ T cells in alopecia areata. In each case, RNA was isolated and then reverse transcribed into cDNA as the sequencing template. TCRdb keeps only in-frame clones here, not all; method: immunoSEQ multiplex PCR. This table has approximately 31,000 clones, more than 60% appearing once. Germline loops: CDR1 MNHEY, CDR2 SVGAGI. J gave up 3 bases and V 4 bases, and 8 bases lay outside the gene matches. This CDR3 is 16 amino acids long. The sequencing input was NKG2D-low CD8+ T cells sorted from blood. This sequence joins TRBV6-5 and TRBJ1-4; 7 nucleotides line up with TRBD1. This clonotype was sampled from a human donor with alopecia areata. CDR3 sequence: CASSFFRDRANEKLFF. CDR3 in DNA: TGTGCCAGCAGTTTTTTTCGGGACAGAGCTAATGAAAAACTGTTTTTT.